This T cell receptor beta chain comes out of a study of human T cells and chemical hapten exposure. The sample's time point: patch test 2, 6 weeks after DPC sensitization. As to treatment: therapeutic diphenylcyclopropenone sensitization with weekly scalp DPC. TCRdb used MiXCR to reprocess the RACE reads, holding one entry per CDR3 protein. The sample contains about 81,000 distinct CDR3 sequences, roughly 10% of which appear only once. Ten or more counts support this clonotype. Sequences were derived from whole blood, sampled in connection with sensitization to the hapten diphenylcyclopropenone (DPC). The receptor was derived from a woman younger than 45 with alopecia areata. Some clones in this sample may be carry-over from other donors' samples.

CDR3 coding DNA: TGTGCCAGCAGCTTAGGTCAGACCACCGGGGAGCTGTTTTTT. It is translated as CASSLGQTTGELFF. The gene calls are TRBV7-9 and TRBJ2-2; the D is unclear. The CDR3 runs to 14 residues. From germline, CDR1 is SEHNR and CDR2 FQNEAQ (reference sequence). The germline V and J ends were trimmed by 1 base and 4 bases, with 7 bases remaining between them.